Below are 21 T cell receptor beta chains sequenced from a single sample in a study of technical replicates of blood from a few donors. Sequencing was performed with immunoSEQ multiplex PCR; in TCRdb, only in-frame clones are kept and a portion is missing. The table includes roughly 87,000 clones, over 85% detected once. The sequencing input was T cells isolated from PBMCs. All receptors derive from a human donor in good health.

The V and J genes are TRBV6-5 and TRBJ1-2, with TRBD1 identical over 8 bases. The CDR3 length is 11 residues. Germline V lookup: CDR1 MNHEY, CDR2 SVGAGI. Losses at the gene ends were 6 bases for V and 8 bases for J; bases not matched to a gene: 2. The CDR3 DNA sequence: TGTGCCAGCAGGACAGGGGTGGGCTACACCTTC. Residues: CASRTGVGYTF.

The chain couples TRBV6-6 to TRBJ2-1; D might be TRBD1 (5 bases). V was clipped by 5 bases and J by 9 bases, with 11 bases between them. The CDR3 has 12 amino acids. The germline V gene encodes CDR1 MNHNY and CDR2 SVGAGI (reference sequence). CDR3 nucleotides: TGTGCCAGCAGTGACCTACAGGCTGAGCAGTTCTTC. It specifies CASSDLQAEQFF.

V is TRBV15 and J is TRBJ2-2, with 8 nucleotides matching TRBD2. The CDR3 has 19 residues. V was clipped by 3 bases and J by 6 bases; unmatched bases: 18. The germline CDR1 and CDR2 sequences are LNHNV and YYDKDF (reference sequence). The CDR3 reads CATSSGFGGEEFVPGELFF. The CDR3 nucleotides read TGTGCCACCAGCAGTGGGTTCGGGGGGGAAGAATTTGTTCCCGGGGAGCTGTTTTTT.

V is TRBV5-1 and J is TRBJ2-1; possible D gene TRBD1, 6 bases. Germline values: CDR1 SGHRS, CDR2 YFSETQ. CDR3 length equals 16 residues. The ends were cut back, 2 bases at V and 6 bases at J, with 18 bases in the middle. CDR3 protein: CASSLPTGLGINEQFF. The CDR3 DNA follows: TGCGCCAGCAGCTTACCCACAGGGCTTGGTATCAATGAGCAGTTCTTC.

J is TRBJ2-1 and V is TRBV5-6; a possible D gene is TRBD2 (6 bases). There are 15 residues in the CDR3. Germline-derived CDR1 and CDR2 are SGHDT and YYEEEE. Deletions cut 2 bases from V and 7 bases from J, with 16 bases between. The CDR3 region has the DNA TGTGCCAGCAGCTTACGCCCGGGAGAACGGAATGAGCAGTTCTTC. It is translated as CASSLRPGERNEQFF.

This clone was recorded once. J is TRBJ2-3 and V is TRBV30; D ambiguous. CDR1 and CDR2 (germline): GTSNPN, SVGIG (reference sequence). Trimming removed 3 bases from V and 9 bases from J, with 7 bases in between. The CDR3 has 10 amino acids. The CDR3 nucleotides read TGTGCCTGGAGCCACAACACGCAGTATTTT. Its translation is CAWSHNTQYF.

CDR3 amino acids: CASSPRQANTEAFF. CDR3 sequence (DNA): TGTGCCTCCTCCCCCCGACAGGCGAACACTGAAGCTTTCTTT. The chain is built from TRBV19 and TRBJ1-1; weak D call: TRBD1 (6 bases). The CDR3 is 14 amino acids. V shed 11 bases and J shed 1 base, with 17 bases lying between them. Germline values: CDR1 LNHDA, CDR2 SQIVND (reference sequence).

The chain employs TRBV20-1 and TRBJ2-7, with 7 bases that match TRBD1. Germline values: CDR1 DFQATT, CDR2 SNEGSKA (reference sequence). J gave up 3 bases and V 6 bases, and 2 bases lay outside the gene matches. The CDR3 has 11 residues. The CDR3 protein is CSARTGYEQYF. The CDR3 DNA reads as TGCAGTGCCCGGACAGGCTACGAGCAGTACTTC.

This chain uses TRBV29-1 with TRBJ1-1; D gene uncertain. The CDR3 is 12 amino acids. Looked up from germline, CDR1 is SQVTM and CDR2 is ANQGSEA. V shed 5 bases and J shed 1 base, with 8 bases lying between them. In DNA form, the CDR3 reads TGCAGCGTTCGCGCAGGGAACACTGAAGCTTTCTTT. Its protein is CSVRAGNTEAFF.

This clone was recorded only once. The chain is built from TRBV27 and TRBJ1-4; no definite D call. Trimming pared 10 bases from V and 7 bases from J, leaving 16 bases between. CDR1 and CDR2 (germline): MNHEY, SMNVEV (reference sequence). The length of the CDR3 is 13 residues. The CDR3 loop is CAKTQGRGEKLFF. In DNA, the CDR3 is TGTGCCAAAACCCAAGGGAGAGGTGAAAAACTGTTTTTT.

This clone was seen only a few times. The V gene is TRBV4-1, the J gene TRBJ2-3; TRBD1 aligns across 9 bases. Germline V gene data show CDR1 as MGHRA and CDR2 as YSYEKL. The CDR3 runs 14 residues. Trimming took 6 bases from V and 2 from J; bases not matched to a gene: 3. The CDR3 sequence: CASRDRGNTDTQYF. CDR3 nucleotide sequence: TGCGCCAGCAGAGACAGGGGGAACACAGATACGCAGTATTTT.

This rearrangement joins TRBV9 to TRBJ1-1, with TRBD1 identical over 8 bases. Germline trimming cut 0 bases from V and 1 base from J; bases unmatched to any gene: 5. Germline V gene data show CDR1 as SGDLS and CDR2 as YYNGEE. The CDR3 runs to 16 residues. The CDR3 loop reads CASSVAGTGKNTEAFF. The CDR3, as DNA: TGTGCCAGCAGCGTAGCTGGGACAGGTAAGAACACTGAAGCTTTCTTT.

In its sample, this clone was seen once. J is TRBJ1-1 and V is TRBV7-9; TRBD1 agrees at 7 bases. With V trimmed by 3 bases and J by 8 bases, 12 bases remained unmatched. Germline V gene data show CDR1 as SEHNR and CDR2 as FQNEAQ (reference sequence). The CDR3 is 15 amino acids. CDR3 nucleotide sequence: TGTGCCAGCAGCTTCCCGACAGGGTTCAGCGGAGAAGCTTTCTTT. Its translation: CASSFPTGFSGEAFF.

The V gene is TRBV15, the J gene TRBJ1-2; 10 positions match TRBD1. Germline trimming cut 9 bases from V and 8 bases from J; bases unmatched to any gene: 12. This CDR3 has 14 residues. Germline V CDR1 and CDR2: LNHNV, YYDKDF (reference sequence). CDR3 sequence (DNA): TGTGCCACGGCAGCCGGGACAGGGGCGAGGGGCTACACCTTC. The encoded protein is CATAAGTGARGYTF.

Here the CDR3 reads CASRRTGMNTEAFF. The CDR3, as DNA: TGTGCCAGTAGAAGGACAGGAATGAACACTGAAGCTTTCTTT. The J gene is TRBJ1-1, the V gene TRBV19, with 7 bases matching TRBD1. The CDR3 is 14 residues long. Germline CDR1 and CDR2: LNHDA and SQIVND (reference sequence). After removal of 6 bases from V and 0 bases from J, the junction contained 4 bases not matched to a gene.

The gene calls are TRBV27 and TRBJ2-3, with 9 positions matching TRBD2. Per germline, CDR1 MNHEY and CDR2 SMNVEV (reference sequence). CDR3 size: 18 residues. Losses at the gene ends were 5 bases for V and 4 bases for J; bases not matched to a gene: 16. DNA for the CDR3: TGTGCCAGCAGTCCGACTAACCTCCGGACTAGCGTCCCAGATACGCAGTATTTT. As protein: CASSPTNLRTSVPDTQYF.

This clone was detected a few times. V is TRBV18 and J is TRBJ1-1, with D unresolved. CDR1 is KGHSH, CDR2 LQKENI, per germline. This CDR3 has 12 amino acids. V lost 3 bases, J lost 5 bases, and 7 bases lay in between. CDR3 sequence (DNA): TGTGCCAGCTCACCGCGTAGAACTGAAGCTTTCTTT. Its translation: CASSPRRTEAFF.

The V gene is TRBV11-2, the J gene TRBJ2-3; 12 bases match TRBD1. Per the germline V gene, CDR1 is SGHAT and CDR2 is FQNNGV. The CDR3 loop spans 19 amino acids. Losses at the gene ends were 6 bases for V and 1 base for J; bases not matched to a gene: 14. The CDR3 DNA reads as TGTGCCAGCAGGACCGGGACAGGGGGCCCTATACTCCGCACAGATACGCAGTATTTT. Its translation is CASRTGTGGPILRTDTQYF.

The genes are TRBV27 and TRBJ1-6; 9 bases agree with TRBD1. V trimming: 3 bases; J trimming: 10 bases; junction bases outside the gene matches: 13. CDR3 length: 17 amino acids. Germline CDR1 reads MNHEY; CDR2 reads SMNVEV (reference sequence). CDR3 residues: CASSFQGAGTGSSPLHF. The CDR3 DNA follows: TGTGCCAGCAGTTTTCAGGGGGCCGGGACAGGGTCGTCACCCCTCCACTTT.

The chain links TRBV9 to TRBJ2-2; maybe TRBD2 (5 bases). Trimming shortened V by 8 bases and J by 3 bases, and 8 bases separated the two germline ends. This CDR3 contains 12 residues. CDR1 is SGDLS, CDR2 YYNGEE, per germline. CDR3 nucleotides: TGTGCCAGAGAGGGCGACACCGGGGAGCTGTTTTTT. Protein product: CAREGDTGELFF.

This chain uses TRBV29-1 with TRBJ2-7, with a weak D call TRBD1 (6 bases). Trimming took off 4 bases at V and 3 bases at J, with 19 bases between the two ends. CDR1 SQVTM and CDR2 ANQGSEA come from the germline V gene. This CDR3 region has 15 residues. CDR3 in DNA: TGCAGCGTTGTTGAAAAAGACAGGACTTACTACGAGCAGTACTTC. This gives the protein CSVVEKDRTYYEQYF.